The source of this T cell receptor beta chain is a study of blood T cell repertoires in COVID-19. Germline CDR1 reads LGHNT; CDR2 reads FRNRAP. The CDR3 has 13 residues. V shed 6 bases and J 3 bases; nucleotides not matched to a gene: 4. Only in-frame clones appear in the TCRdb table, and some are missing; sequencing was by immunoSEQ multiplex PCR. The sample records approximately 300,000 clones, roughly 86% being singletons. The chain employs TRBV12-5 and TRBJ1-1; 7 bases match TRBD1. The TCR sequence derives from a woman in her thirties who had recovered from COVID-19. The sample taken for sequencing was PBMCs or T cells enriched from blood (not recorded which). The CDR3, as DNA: TGTGCTAGTGGCCCCCAGGGGGACACTGAAGCTTTCTTT. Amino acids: CASGPQGDTEAFF.